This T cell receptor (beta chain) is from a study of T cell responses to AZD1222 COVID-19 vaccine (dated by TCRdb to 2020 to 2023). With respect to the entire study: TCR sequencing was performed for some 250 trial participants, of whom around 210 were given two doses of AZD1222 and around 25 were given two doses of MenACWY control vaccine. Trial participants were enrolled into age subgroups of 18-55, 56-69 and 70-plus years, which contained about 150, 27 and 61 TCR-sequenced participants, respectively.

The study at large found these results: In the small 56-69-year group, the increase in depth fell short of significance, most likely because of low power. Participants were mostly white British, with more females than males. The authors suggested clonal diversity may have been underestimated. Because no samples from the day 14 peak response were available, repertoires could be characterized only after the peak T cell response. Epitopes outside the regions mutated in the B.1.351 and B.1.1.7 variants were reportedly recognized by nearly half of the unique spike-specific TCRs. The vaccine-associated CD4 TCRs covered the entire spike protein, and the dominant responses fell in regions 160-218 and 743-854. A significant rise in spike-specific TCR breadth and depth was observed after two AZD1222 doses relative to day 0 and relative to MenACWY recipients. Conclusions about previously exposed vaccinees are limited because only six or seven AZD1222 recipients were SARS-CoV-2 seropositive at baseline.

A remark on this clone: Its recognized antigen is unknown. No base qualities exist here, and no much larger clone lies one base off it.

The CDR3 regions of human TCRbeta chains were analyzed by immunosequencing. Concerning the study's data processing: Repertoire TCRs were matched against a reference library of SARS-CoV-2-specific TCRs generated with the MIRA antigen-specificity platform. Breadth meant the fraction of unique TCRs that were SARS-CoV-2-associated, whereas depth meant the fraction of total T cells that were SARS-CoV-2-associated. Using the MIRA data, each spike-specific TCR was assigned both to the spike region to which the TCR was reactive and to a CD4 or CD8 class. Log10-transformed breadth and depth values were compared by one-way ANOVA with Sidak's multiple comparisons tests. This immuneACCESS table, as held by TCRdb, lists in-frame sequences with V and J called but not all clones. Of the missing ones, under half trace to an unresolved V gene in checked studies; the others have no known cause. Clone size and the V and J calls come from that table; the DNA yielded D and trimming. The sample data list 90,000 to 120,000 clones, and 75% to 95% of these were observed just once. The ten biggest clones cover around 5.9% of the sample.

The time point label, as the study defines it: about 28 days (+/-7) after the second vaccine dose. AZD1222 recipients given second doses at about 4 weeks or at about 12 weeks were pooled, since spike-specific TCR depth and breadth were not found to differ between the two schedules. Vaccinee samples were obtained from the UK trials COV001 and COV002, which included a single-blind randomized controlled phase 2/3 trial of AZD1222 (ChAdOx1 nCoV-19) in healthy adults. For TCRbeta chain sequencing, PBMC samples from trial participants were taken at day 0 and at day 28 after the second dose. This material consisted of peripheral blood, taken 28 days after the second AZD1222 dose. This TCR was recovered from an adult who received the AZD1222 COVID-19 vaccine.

The bases are TGTGCCATCAGTGAGTCGCTGGGACAGTTAAACACTGAAGCTTTCTTT. The resulting protein is CAISESLGQLNTEAFF. The chain was built from TRBV10-3 and TRBJ1-1; TRBD1 agrees with 7 junctional bases. The germline V gene gives CDR1 as ENHRY and CDR2 as SYGVKD. Spanning cysteine to phenylalanine, the CDR3 consists of 16 amino acids. Only the CDR3 portion is preserved as DNA: 48 bases, with reading frame beginning at the first base. V trim: 0 bases; J trim: 2 bases; unmatched bases: 6.